This is a list of T cell receptor beta chains from one sample in a study of blood T cell repertoires in COVID-19. Data came from immunoSEQ multiplex PCR; TCRdb stores just in-frame clones and leaves some out. This sample has some 270,000 clones, with roughly 90% found just once. Sequencing input: peripheral blood. The receptors stem from a woman between 55 and 75 years old with COVID-19, enrolled during active disease. The CDR3 runs from the conserved cysteine through the conserved F or W. Fields, in order: clone size, D gene, J gene, V gene, CDR3 DNA, CDR3 protein. A D gene is named only where the DNA matches it firmly. Part of the rows lack a size; the others show once, few, many or a class for expanded clones.

clone_size: -; d_call: -; j_call: TRBJ2-7; v_call: TRBV7-2; cdr3_nt: TGTGCCAGCAGCCCCCAGGGAGGGGGCTACGAGCAGTACTTC; cdr3_aa: CASSPQGGGYEQYF
clone_size: -; d_call: -; j_call: TRBJ1-2; v_call: TRBV7-8; cdr3_nt: TGTGCCAGCAGCTTTGTACAGCACTCTAACTATGGCTACACCTTC; cdr3_aa: CASSFVQHSNYGYTF
clone_size: -; d_call: -; j_call: TRBJ2-5; v_call: TRBV24-1; cdr3_nt: TGTGCCACCAGTGAGACAGTTAAAGGCCAAGAGACCCAGTACTTC; cdr3_aa: CATSETVKGQETQYF
clone_size: -; d_call: TRBD1; j_call: TRBJ2-7; v_call: TRBV29-1; cdr3_nt: TGCAGCGTTGGGACTCAAGGGGGACAGGGGTCCTACGAGCAGTACTTC; cdr3_aa: CSVGTQGGQGSYEQYF
clone_size: -; d_call: TRBD1; j_call: TRBJ2-1; v_call: TRBV19; cdr3_nt: TGTGCCAGTAGGGAATTGGACAGGTCCGAGAGCTCCTACAATGAGCAGTTCTTC; cdr3_aa: CASRELDRSESSYNEQFF
clone_size: -; d_call: TRBD1; j_call: TRBJ1-5; v_call: TRBV6-5; cdr3_nt: TGTGCCAGCAGGGGACAGGGGGGCAATCAGCCCCAGCATTTT; cdr3_aa: CASRGQGGNQPQHF
clone_size: -; d_call: TRBD2; j_call: TRBJ2-5; v_call: TRBV5-4; cdr3_nt: TGTGCCAGCAGCCTTCCACTAGCGGGGGGGCTAGAGACCCAGTACTTC; cdr3_aa: CASSLPLAGGLETQYF
clone_size: -; d_call: -; j_call: TRBJ1-2; v_call: TRBV7-9; cdr3_nt: TGTGCCAGCAGCCTAACAGGGACCCCGGGGAACTATGGCTACACCTTC; cdr3_aa: CASSLTGTPGNYGYTF
clone_size: once; d_call: TRBD1; j_call: TRBJ1-2; v_call: TRBV19; cdr3_nt: TGTGCCAGTAGTACCTCCGGGACAGGGATTGGCTACACCTTC; cdr3_aa: CASSTSGTGIGYTF
clone_size: -; d_call: TRBD2; j_call: TRBJ2-1; v_call: TRBV20-1; cdr3_nt: TGCAGTGCTAGTCAGTTTCTTAGCGGGGGGCGGACCTACAATGAGCAGTTCTTC; cdr3_aa: CSASQFLSGGRTYNEQFF
clone_size: -; d_call: TRBD2; j_call: TRBJ2-5; v_call: TRBV15; cdr3_nt: TGTGCCACCAGCAGAGATAGAGTAGCGGGGCAAGAGACCCAGTACTTC; cdr3_aa: CATSRDRVAGQETQYF
clone_size: -; d_call: -; j_call: TRBJ2-1; v_call: TRBV6-5; cdr3_nt: TGTGCCAGCGGAAGGGGGGGGGCCTACAATGAGCAGTTCTTC; cdr3_aa: CASGRGGAYNEQFF
clone_size: -; d_call: -; j_call: TRBJ1-2; v_call: TRBV19; cdr3_nt: TGTGCCAGTAGTGCGGTCGAGGGCTACACCTTC; cdr3_aa: CASSAVEGYTF
clone_size: -; d_call: TRBD2; j_call: TRBJ2-5; v_call: TRBV12-5; cdr3_nt: TGTGCTAGTGGTTTGCGGGGAGGGCTCGGGGAGACCCAGTACTTC; cdr3_aa: CASGLRGGLGETQYF
clone_size: -; d_call: -; j_call: TRBJ1-4; v_call: TRBV5-1; cdr3_nt: TGCGCCAGCAGCCCAGGGGAGGGGACATATGAAAAACTGTTTTTT; cdr3_aa: CASSPGEGTYEKLFF
clone_size: -; d_call: TRBD1; j_call: TRBJ1-2; v_call: TRBV2; cdr3_nt: TGTGCCAGCAGTGAAGCGACAGGGGGGGCCTCCTATGGCTACACCTTC; cdr3_aa: CASSEATGGASYGYTF
clone_size: few; d_call: -; j_call: TRBJ2-7; v_call: TRBV7-2; cdr3_nt: TGTGCCAGCAGCTTTGGGAGGATCTACGAGCAGTACTTC; cdr3_aa: CASSFGRIYEQYF
clone_size: -; d_call: -; j_call: TRBJ1-1; v_call: TRBV13; cdr3_nt: TGTGCCAGCGAGGCGTCAAGGACTGAAGCTTTCTTT; cdr3_aa: CASEASRTEAFF
clone_size: -; d_call: TRBD1; j_call: TRBJ1-4; v_call: TRBV24-1; cdr3_nt: TGTGCCACCCCAGAGCGGGAGGGACAGTCCAATGAAAAACTGTTTTTT; cdr3_aa: CATPEREGQSNEKLFF
clone_size: -; d_call: -; j_call: TRBJ1-2; v_call: TRBV6-2/TRBV6-3; cdr3_nt: TGTGCCAGCAGTCAGTATACACCGGGAGGCTACACCTTC; cdr3_aa: CASSQYTPGGYTF
clone_size: -; d_call: TRBD1; j_call: TRBJ1-2; v_call: TRBV2; cdr3_nt: TGTGCCAGCTGGGGGGTTAAGCGGGACAGGAACTATGGCTACACCTTC; cdr3_aa: CASWGVKRDRNYGYTF
clone_size: once; d_call: TRBD1; j_call: TRBJ1-2; v_call: TRBV3-1/TRBV3-2; cdr3_nt: TGTGCCAGCAGCCCGGGACAGGGGGCTGTGGGCTACACCTTC; cdr3_aa: CASSPGQGAVGYTF
clone_size: -; d_call: -; j_call: TRBJ1-4; v_call: TRBV9; cdr3_nt: TGTGCCAGCAGCGTCGGGGAGGGCATTTTTGAAAAACTGTTTTTT; cdr3_aa: CASSVGEGIFEKLFF
clone_size: -; d_call: -; j_call: TRBJ1-4; v_call: TRBV5-6; cdr3_nt: TGTGCCAGCAGCTTGACGGGCCCAGGGGAAAAACTGTTTTTT; cdr3_aa: CASSLTGPGEKLFF